This TCR beta chain was identified in a study of early T cells in non-severe SARS-CoV-2 infection (dated by TCRdb to 2020 to 2023). With regard to the full study: Because TCR sequencing relied on bulk RNA taken from unsorted whole blood, pairing of alpha and beta chains was not possible. Overall study results and their limits: Matching against VDJdb was skewed toward anti-spike CD8 responses, likely underestimated virus-specific expansions, and missed private and CD4 specificities.

A case-control design nested within a healthcare worker cohort in London, UK, was used, with weekly nasopharyngeal swab PCR tests and blood sampling performed. Healthcare workers were recruited between 23 and 31 March 2020, during the week of the UK lockdown, and were followed weekly for up to roughly 15 weeks. This clonotype was detected a few times. The antigen this receptor binds is unknown. Per-base quality was not reported, and no clone a single base away is much larger than it. The library was made by 5' RACE. TCRdb shows the sequencer as NextSeq 500. To correct for sequencing error and PCR bias, the TCR library protocol tagged individual cDNA molecules with unique molecular identifiers. Both TCR alpha and beta chains were sequenced, and tight co-correlation was observed between alpha and beta sequence abundances in each sample. Per the original workflow: Decombinator V4 was used to annotate TCR sequences for V gene, J gene and CDR3. Expanded TCRs were defined as changing significantly between any two time points under a Poisson model with p below 0.0001. TCR abundances were normalised to the total number of TCRs sequenced per sample and were expressed as counts per million. MAIT TCRs were defined by TRAV1-2 paired with TRAJ12, TRAJ20 or TRAJ33, and iNKT TCRs by TRAV10 paired with TRAJ18. A search of VDJdb, accessed on 1 November 2021, was run for TCRs annotated to CMV, EBV and SARS-CoV-2, with TCRs annotated for multiple antigens excluded. In-frame beta chains were kept once TCRdb had trimmed the public reads at Q25 with fastp and called clones with MiXCR. Merged by CDR3 protein, the rows form single entries marked with the most common genes and DNA. The V and J calls, along with clone size, are taken from TCRdb and not from the paper's own processing. For this sample the table gives approximately 76,000 distinct CDR3 sequences, of which around 12% were detected only once. The leading ten clones occupy around 1.3% of the sample.

The germline ends are 9 bases apart after V is trimmed by 6 bases and J by 6 bases. CDR1 SGHRS and CDR2 YFSETQ were looked up in the germline V gene. Including the terminal cysteine and phenylalanine, the CDR3 comprises 12 residues. Only the CDR3 DNA stays, 36 bases, in frame from base 1. The receptor was derived from an adult who was a healthcare worker with PCR-confirmed SARS-CoV-2 infection or an uninfected control (not recorded which). The sequence joins TRBV5-1 to TRBJ2-2; the D gene is perhaps TRBD1, on 6 matching bases. Sequences were obtained from whole blood. The nucleotide sequence reads TGCGCCAGCACCCACAGGGCCGGGGAGCTGTTTTTT. This yields the protein CASTHRAGELFF.